Sequencing of this T cell receptor beta chain was carried out in a study of CD8+ T cells in alopecia areata. Extraction and reverse transcription of RNA yielded cDNA as the sequencing template. The assay was immunoSEQ multiplex PCR, and TCRdb's table has in-frame clones only and misses some. The data show more than 90,000 clones, under 60% seen once. The ends were cut back, 0 bases at V and 6 bases at J, with 20 bases in the middle. The germline V gene encodes CDR1 ENHRY and CDR2 SYGVKD. CDR3 size: 17 residues. In this sample, this clone turned up a few times. What it binds is not known. Whole-study results and caveats: Compared with normal scalp, lesional scalp had higher clonality and more expanded CD8+ clones.

Treatment: oral pan-JAK inhibitor, 5-10 mg twice daily. The starting material was CD8+ T cells sorted from blood, obtained at week 24, from a patient treated with tofacitinib. The TCR comes from a human donor with alopecia areata. The chain carries TRBV10-3 and TRBJ1-1, with D perhaps TRBD1 (5 bases). This chain's CDR3 is CAISESYTGTSPPEAFF. DNA for the CDR3: TGTGCCATCAGTGAGTCATATACCGGGACCTCACCGCCTGAAGCTTTCTTT.